Each of the 21 T cell receptor beta chains below was sequenced from the same sample in a study of blood T cell repertoires in COVID-19. Here immunoSEQ multiplex PCR was the method, and the copy in TCRdb shows in-frame clones only, minus some. Of 200,000 to 250,000 clones in the sample, around 83% were seen once. Sequences were obtained from peripheral blood. Receptors originate from a man in his forties or fifties with acute or convalescent COVID-19.

J is TRBJ2-7 and V is TRBV9; TRBD2 agrees at 9 bases. Trimming cost V 2 bases and J 2 bases; bases outside gene matches: 5. Per the germline V gene, CDR1 is SGDLS and CDR2 is YYNGEE. This CDR3 spans 15 amino acids. The CDR3 nucleotides read TGTGCCAGCAGCGTTACCGGGACTAGCACCTACGAGCAGTACTTC. Its protein product is CASSVTGTSTYEQYF. The variable domain in full, with the rest retrieved from reference TRBV9 and TRBJ2-7, is DSGVTQTPKHLITATGQRVTLRCSPRSGDLSVYWYQQSLDQGLQFLIQYYNGEERAKGNILERFSAQQFPDLHSELNLSSLELGDSALYFCASSVTGTSTYEQYFGPGTRLTVT.

As regards this clone: Within the sample, other DNA sequences also encode this same CDR3. This rearrangement joins TRBV15 to TRBJ2-7; TRBD1 agrees at 7 bases. Looked up from germline, CDR1 is LNHNV and CDR2 is YYDKDF (reference sequence). This CDR3 region has 14 residues. The ends lost 0 bases at V and 2 bases at J; junction bases unmatched: 1. CDR3 bases: TGTGCCACCAGCAGAGATAGGGGGCCCTACGAGCAGTACTTC. Protein: CATSRDRGPYEQYF.

V and J are TRBV19 and TRBJ1-2; 10 bases align to TRBD1. CDR1 is LNHDA and CDR2 is SQIVND in the germline V gene (reference sequence). There are 16 residues in the CDR3. With V trimmed by 5 bases and J by 4 bases, 10 bases remained unmatched. CDR3 in DNA: TGTGCCAGTAGTTCCGGAGGGACAGGGGACGGCTATGGCTACACCTTC. Protein sequence: CASSSGGTGDGYGYTF.

Of note for this clone: The same CDR3 also results from other DNA sequences found in this sample. The gene calls are TRBV5-4 and TRBJ2-2; D is perhaps TRBD1 (5 bases). This CDR3 has 15 amino acids. Trimming stripped 8 bases from V and 5 bases from J, with 19 bases between. Germline CDR1 SGHNT, CDR2 YYREEE (reference sequence). In nucleotides, the CDR3 is TGTGCCAGGATGCCAGACCAGGGATATACCGGGGAGCTGTTTTTT. Translating it yields CARMPDQGYTGELFF.

This sequence joins TRBV6-5 and TRBJ2-7; 7 bases line up with TRBD1. V was pared by 6 bases and J by 1 base, with 3 bases of the junction left unmatched. Germline CDR1 is MNHEY and CDR2 is SVGAGI. The CDR3 runs 13 residues. The CDR3 DNA reads TGTGCCAGCAGACTACAGGGGTCCTACGAGCAGTACTTC. Its protein product is CASRLQGSYEQYF.

This chain uses TRBV3-1 (or the pseudogene TRBV3-2) with TRBJ2-5; TRBD1 agrees at 7 bases. Unmatched junction bases numbered 6, after V lost 1 base and J lost 7 bases. This CDR3 has 14 amino acids. Per the germline V gene, CDR1 is LGHDT and CDR2 is YNNKEL (reference sequence). The CDR3 spells CASSQARGLGTQYF. In DNA, the CDR3 is TGTGCCAGCAGCCAAGCGAGGGGGCTGGGGACCCAGTACTTC.

The chain combines TRBV11-2 with TRBJ2-7; 8 bases align to TRBD1. The V segment lost 1 base and the J segment 3 bases; nucleotides outside the gene matches: 8. Germline V CDR1 and CDR2: SGHAT, FQNNGV. This CDR3 is 16 amino acids long. The CDR3 DNA follows: TGTGCCAGCAGCTTAGGAGAAGGACAGGGAATCTACGAGCAGTACTTC. This encodes CASSLGEGQGIYEQYF.

The CDR3: CASSVGGGLRNTEAFF. CDR3 bases: TGTGCCAGCAGCGTAGGAGGGGGTTTGAGGAACACTGAAGCTTTCTTT. V and J are TRBV9 and TRBJ1-1; maybe TRBD1 (6 bases). From germline, CDR1 is SGDLS and CDR2 YYNGEE. The CDR3 length is 16 residues. Trimming removed 0 bases from V and 1 base from J, with 13 bases in between.

The chain joins TRBV28 to TRBJ1-3; D might be TRBD1 (6 bases). The CDR3 covers 16 residues. CDR1 MDHEN and CDR2 SYDVKM come from the germline V gene. Deletions cut 5 bases from V and 1 base from J, with 15 bases between. In nucleotides, the CDR3 is TGTGCCAGCAGTCACGCGACAGGCGGATCTGGAAACACCATATATTTT. Translating gives CASSHATGGSGNTIYF.

This chain uses TRBV28 with TRBJ1-3; 7 nucleotides line up with TRBD1. The CDR3 totals 15 residues. Germline-derived CDR1 and CDR2 are MDHEN and SYDVKM. V shed 4 bases and J 2 bases; nucleotides not matched to a gene: 5. CDR3 nucleotides: TGTGCCAGCAGTTCACACAGGGGCCCTGGAAACACCATATATTTT. Protein product: CASSSHRGPGNTIYF.

The chain recombines TRBV29-1 with TRBJ1-1; the D gene is possibly TRBD1 (6 bases). The V gene's germline CDR1 is SQVTM and CDR2 ANQGSEA. CDR3 length: 11 residues. The CDR3 is CADSTNTEAFF. The CDR3 DNA reads as TGCGCGGACAGCACGAACACTGAAGCTTTCTTT.

This sequence joins TRBV30 and TRBJ1-1; D is uncertain. Germline V gene lookup returns CDR1 GTSNPN and CDR2 SVGIG (reference sequence). The CDR3 contains 14 residues. The V end lost 2 bases, the J end lost 4 bases, and 14 bases lay between the germline ends. CDR3 DNA: TGTGCCTGGAGTAAATACTCAGAGCGCACTGAAGCTTTCTTT. Protein sequence: CAWSKYSERTEAFF.

The rearrangement joins TRBV7-9 to TRBJ1-5, with D uncertain. Trimming took off 1 base at V and 0 bases at J, with 4 bases between the two ends. Germline loops: CDR1 SEHNR, CDR2 FQNEAQ (reference sequence). This CDR3 spans 14 amino acids. CDR3 nucleotides: TGTGCCAGCAGCTTAGTCGGTAGCAATCAGCCCCAGCATTTT. Its translation is CASSLVGSNQPQHF.

This chain connects TRBV7-8 to TRBJ2-5, with 8 bases fitting TRBD1. Germline V gene data show CDR1 as SGHVS and CDR2 as FQNEAQ. The CDR3 is 15 amino acids. V was clipped by 3 bases and J by 5 bases; unmatched bases: 8. The CDR3 reads CASSFNRGMAETQYF. The CDR3 DNA reads as TGTGCCAGCAGCTTTAACAGGGGGATGGCGGAGACCCAGTACTTC. Using reference TRBV7-8 and TRBJ2-5 for the parts outside the CDR3, the full variable domain is GAGVSQSPRYKVAKRGQDVALRCDPISGHVSLFWYQQALGQGPEFLTYFQNEAQLDKSGLPSDRFFAERPEGSVSTLKIQRTQQEDSAVYLCASSFNRGMAETQYFGPGTRLLVL.

The chain couples TRBV5-6 to TRBJ2-1, with a tentative D call TRBD2 (7 bases). In germline, CDR1 is SGHDT, CDR2 YYEEEE. The CDR3 sequence is 14 residues long. Trimming took 5 bases from V and 7 from J, leaving 16 bases between them. CDR3 bases: TGTGCCAGCAGGTGGGGGGGCGGTTGGAATGAGCAGTTCTTC. It specifies CASRWGGGWNEQFF.

The rearrangement joins TRBV4-1 to TRBJ1-2; 7 nucleotides agree with TRBD1. Per germline, CDR1 MGHRA and CDR2 YSYEKL. J lost 4 bases, V lost 1 base, and 6 bases had no gene match. This CDR3 spans 15 amino acids. CDR3: CASSQVGTAFYGYTF. The CDR3 DNA sequence: TGCGCCAGCAGCCAAGTAGGGACAGCCTTCTATGGCTACACCTTC.

The chain links TRBV4-2 to TRBJ1-6, with D hard to call. V lost 0 bases and J lost 8, with 14 bases in between. In germline, CDR1 is LGHNA, CDR2 YNFKEQ. The CDR3 runs 16 residues. Written as DNA, the CDR3 is TGTGCCAGCAGCCAAGATCTCCCAGATCAGTATTCACCCCTCCACTTT. Translated: CASSQDLPDQYSPLHF.

The V call is TRBV3-1 (or the pseudogene TRBV3-2), the J call TRBJ2-7, with D perhaps TRBD1 (5 bases). This CDR3 comprises 16 residues. The V gene lost 3 bases and the J gene lost 1 base, with 16 bases spanning the gap. Germline V lookup: CDR1 LGHDT, CDR2 YNNKEL (reference sequence). CDR3 loop: CASSQGGGAGSYEQYF. The CDR3 DNA is TGTGCCAGCAGCCAGGGCGGTGGGGCAGGGTCCTACGAGCAGTACTTC.

This chain links TRBV19 with TRBJ2-2; TRBD2 aligns across 13 bases. V trimming: 3 bases; J trimming: 4 bases; junction bases outside the gene matches: 11. From germline, CDR1 is LNHDA and CDR2 SQIVND (reference sequence). The length of the CDR3 is 19 residues. In nucleotides, the CDR3 is TGTGCCAGTAGTATGGGGAAGGGGACTAGCGGGGTCCGCACCGGGGAGCTGTTTTTT. Amino acid sequence: CASSMGKGTSGVRTGELFF.

The chain employs TRBV9 and TRBJ2-7; possibly TRBD2 for D (6 bases). The CDR3 is made up of 13 amino acids. The ends were cut back, 3 bases at V and 3 bases at J, with 10 bases in the middle. CDR1 is SGDLS, CDR2 YYNGEE, per germline. In DNA, the CDR3 is TGTGCCAGCAGCGACTGGAGGGACTACGAGCAGTACTTC. Translating gives CASSDWRDYEQYF. The whole variable domain, remainder taken from reference TRBV9 and TRBJ2-7, is DSGVTQTPKHLITATGQRVTLRCSPRSGDLSVYWYQQSLDQGLQFLIQYYNGEERAKGNILERFSAQQFPDLHSELNLSSLELGDSALYFCASSDWRDYEQYFGPGTRLTVT.

The gene calls are TRBV5-1 and TRBJ1-4; D possibly corresponds to TRBD1 (6 bases). Trimming removed 1 base from V and 2 bases from J, with 9 bases in between. The germline CDR1 and CDR2 sequences are SGHRS and YFSETQ. CDR3 length: 15 amino acids. The CDR3 bases are TGCGCCAGCAGCTTGTTGGGACACACTAATGAAAAACTGTTTTTT. As protein: CASSLLGHTNEKLFF.